This entry lists 18 T cell receptor beta chains sequenced from one sample in a study of CD4 T cells in relation to SARS-CoV-2 and coronaviruses. CD4+ T cells from unexposed donors were obtained before the COVID-19 pandemic (2011-2018). After roughly ten days of culture, CD4+ T cells were isolated. These receptors are not linked to any known antigen. Clones were sequenced by immunoSEQ multiplex PCR, and TCRdb holds only the in-frame ones, with some missing. The sample has 26,000 or so clones, just under 75% seen once; the top ten hold 20% to 25%. Material for sequencing was CD4+ T cells from PBMCs, cultured in vitro. The receptors were gathered from a human donor in good health.

On this clone: Relative to the germline gene, one junction end is altered; a read error may explain this. The CDR3 spells CTISDARGSYNEQFF. The CDR3 coding sequence is TGTACCATCAGTGATGCCCGGGGATCCTACAATGAGCAGTTCTTC. The chain carries TRBV10-3 and TRBJ2-1, with D maybe TRBD2 (5 bases). This CDR3 region has 15 residues. CDR1 ENHRY and CDR2 SYGVKD come from the germline V gene.

The rearrangement links TRBV7-9 to TRBJ2-3; TRBD1 or TRBD2 may be the D gene (5 bases each). The CDR3 runs 16 residues. CDR1 SEHNR and CDR2 FQNEAQ come from the germline V gene (reference sequence). Trimming shortened V by 1 base and J by 0 bases, and 11 bases separated the two germline ends. CDR3 amino acids: CASSLGGSLSTDTQYF. The CDR3 nucleotides are TGTGCCAGCAGCTTAGGGGGGTCCCTTAGCACAGATACGCAGTATTTT.

The rearrangement joins TRBV7-2 to TRBJ2-7, with D possibly matching TRBD2 (7 bases). The V gene lost 3 bases and the J gene lost 4 bases, with 13 bases spanning the gap. Germline lookup yields CDR1 SGHTA and CDR2 FQGNSA. The CDR3 loop spans 14 amino acids. Written as DNA, the CDR3 is TGTGCCAGCAGCTTGGGGGGGCGTCTATACGAGCAGTACTTC. Encoded protein: CASSLGGRLYEQYF.

V usage is TRBV6-5 and J usage is TRBJ2-5; 7 nucleotides align to TRBD2. The CDR3 is 14 amino acids. Germline V gene data show CDR1 as MNHEY and CDR2 as SVGAGI. Unmatched junction bases numbered 6, after V lost 4 bases and J lost 4 bases. CDR3 DNA: TGTGCCAGCAGTTCGATCGCGGGGGTAGAGACCCAGTACTTC. Residues: CASSSIAGVETQYF.

The chain uses TRBV6-5 and TRBJ1-2; 10 positions agree with TRBD1. V was clipped by 2 bases and J by 4 bases; unmatched bases: 4. Germline CDR1 MNHEY, CDR2 SVGAGI. This CDR3 spans 15 amino acids. The CDR3 region is CASSYRTGGSYGYTF. The CDR3 DNA sequence: TGTGCCAGCAGTTACCGGACAGGGGGTAGCTATGGCTACACCTTC.

The chain recombines TRBV7-9 with TRBJ2-7, with D perhaps assigned TRBD1 or TRBD2 (5 bases each). V was shortened by 4 bases and J by 0 bases, with 19 bases between the two germline ends. Germline CDR1 SEHNR, CDR2 FQNEAQ (reference sequence). This CDR3 is built from 17 residues. CDR3 DNA sequence: TGTGCCAGCAGCTCCTTGAGTTTAGGGGAGCTCTCCTACGAGCAGTACTTC. It translates to CASSSLSLGELSYEQYF. Full variable domain (outside the CDR3, taken from reference TRBV7-9 and TRBJ2-7): DTGVSQNPRHKITKRGQNVTFRCDPISEHNRLYWYRQTLGQGPEFLTYFQNEAQLEKSRLLSDRFSAERPKGSFSTLEIQRTEQGDSAMYLCASSSLSLGELSYEQYFGPGTRLTVT.

The chain couples TRBV5-1 to TRBJ2-7; TRBD1 matches at 7 bases. Germline CDR1 SGHRS, CDR2 YFSETQ. The CDR3 runs 15 residues. Unmatched junction bases numbered 14, after V lost 4 bases and J lost 7 bases. The CDR3, as DNA: TGCGCCAGCAGCCAAATCGACAGGGAAGGCGGAGAGCAGTACTTC. Its protein product is CASSQIDREGGEQYF.

This chain joins TRBV3-1 (or the pseudogene TRBV3-2) and TRBJ2-7; 8 bases are a match to TRBD2. The CDR3 length is 13 residues. Germline assignment: CDR1 LGHDT and CDR2 YNNKEL (reference sequence). V lost 2 bases and J lost 3; bases outside the gene matches: 0. The CDR3 protein is CASSQRGGYEQYF. The CDR3 DNA reads as TGTGCCAGCAGCCAACGGGGGGGCTACGAGCAGTACTTC.

The V and J genes are TRBV2 and TRBJ2-2; D is perhaps TRBD1 (5 bases). This CDR3 has 15 residues. The germline CDR1 and CDR2 sequences are SNHLY and FYNNEI. The ends were cut back, 6 bases at V and 2 bases at J, with 13 bases in the middle. The CDR3 region has the DNA TGTGCCAGCAGCCAAAGACAGAGAAACACCGGGGAGCTGTTTTTT. It translates to CASSQRQRNTGELFF.

This clone was detected once. The chain joins TRBV7-8 to TRBJ2-3, with TRBD2 identical over 7 bases. The CDR3 consists of 17 residues. Germline V gives CDR1 SGHVS, CDR2 FQNEAQ. V gave up 1 base and J gave up 3 bases; unmatched junction bases: 10. CDR3 sequence reads: CASSLGTTSFWTDTQYF. In DNA, the CDR3 is TGTGCCAGCAGCTTAGGCACGACTAGCTTTTGGACAGATACGCAGTATTTT.

The chain recombines TRBV7-6 with TRBJ2-6, with 14 nucleotides matching TRBD2. CDR1 is SGHVS, CDR2 FNYEAQ, per germline. Unmatched junction bases numbered 5, after V lost 4 bases and J lost 3 bases. This CDR3 is 18 amino acids long. The CDR3 DNA is TGTGCCAGCAGCTCGGGACTAGCGGGAGCTTATGGGGCCAACGTCCTGACTTTC. The encoded protein is CASSSGLAGAYGANVLTF.

This sequence joins TRBV5-1 and TRBJ2-2; D assignment may be TRBD1 or TRBD2 (5 bases each). Trimming removed 4 bases from V and 2 bases from J, with 9 bases in between. This CDR3 spans 14 amino acids. Germline values: CDR1 SGHRS, CDR2 YFSETQ. The CDR3 protein is CASSRDGNTGELFF. The CDR3 DNA reads TGCGCCAGCAGCCGGGACGGCAACACCGGGGAGCTGTTTTTT.

The genes are TRBV9 and TRBJ1-1; 8 bases map to TRBD1. The trim removed 2 bases at V and 5 bases at J, leaving 5 bases unmatched. This CDR3 is 14 amino acids long. Germline V lookup: CDR1 SGDLS, CDR2 YYNGEE. The CDR3 DNA sequence: TGTGCCAGCAGCGTGACAGGGGAGGGGACTGAAGCTTTCTTT. This codes for CASSVTGEGTEAFF.

The gene calls are TRBV28 and TRBJ1-1; D is perhaps TRBD1 (5 bases). Germline V gene sequence: CDR1 MDHEN, CDR2 SYDVKM. The germline V and J ends were trimmed by 5 bases and 10 bases, with 17 bases remaining between them. The CDR3 has 13 amino acids. The CDR3 loop is CASSNLGLGVAFF. For the CDR3, the DNA is TGTGCCAGCAGTAATTTGGGTTTAGGGGTAGCTTTCTTT.

This chain links TRBV29-1 with TRBJ1-3, with unresolved D. Germline CDR1 reads SQVTM; CDR2 reads ANQGSEA. V lost 3 bases to trimming and J lost 0 bases, with 9 bases between them. This CDR3 is 14 amino acids long. The CDR3 DNA reads as TGCAGCGTTGATCGGCTGAGCTCTGGAAACACCATATATTTT. It codes for CSVDRLSSGNTIYF.

This rearrangement joins TRBV7-9 to TRBJ2-6; no reliable D call. Germline CDR1 reads SEHNR; CDR2 reads FQNEAQ (reference sequence). Deletions cut 8 bases from V and 2 bases from J, with 10 bases between. The CDR3 totals 14 residues. The CDR3 DNA reads as TGTGCCAGCGGGCGTGGAGCTGGGGCCAACGTCCTGACTTTC. Translating gives CASGRGAGANVLTF. Looking up the rest from reference TRBV7-9 and TRBJ2-6 gives the full variable domain: DTGVSQNPRHKITKRGQNVTFRCDPISEHNRLYWYRQTLGQGPEFLTYFQNEAQLEKSRLLSDRFSAERPKGSFSTLEIQRTEQGDSAMYLCASGRGAGANVLTFGAGSRLTVL.

This chain joins TRBV7-6 and TRBJ2-7; 11 bases agree with TRBD1. CDR1 is SGHVS and CDR2 is FNYEAQ in the germline V gene. J gave up 4 bases and V 3 bases, and 5 bases lay outside the gene matches. The CDR3 runs to 15 residues. The CDR3 bases are TGTGCCAGCAGCTTCGGGACAGGGGGACCTTACGAGCAGTACTTC. This codes for CASSFGTGGPYEQYF.

The chain links TRBV7-9 to TRBJ2-7, with 9 bases identical to TRBD1. The CDR3 spans 16 residues. V trimming: 4 bases; J trimming: 7 bases; junction bases outside the gene matches: 14. In germline, CDR1 is SEHNR, CDR2 FQNEAQ (reference sequence). CDR3 coding DNA: TGTGCCAGCAGCTACCTAACCGGGACAGGGCCTGTGGAGCAGTACTTC. Amino acids: CASSYLTGTGPVEQYF.